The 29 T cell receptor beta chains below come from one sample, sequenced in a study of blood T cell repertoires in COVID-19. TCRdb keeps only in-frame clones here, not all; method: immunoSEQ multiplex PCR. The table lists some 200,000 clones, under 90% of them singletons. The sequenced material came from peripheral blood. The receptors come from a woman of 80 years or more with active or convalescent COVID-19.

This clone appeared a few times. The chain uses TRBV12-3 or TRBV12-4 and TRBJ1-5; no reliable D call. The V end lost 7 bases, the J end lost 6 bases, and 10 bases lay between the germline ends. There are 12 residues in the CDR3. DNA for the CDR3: TGTGCCAGCACCATTCGTAGTCAGCCCCAGCATTTT. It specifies CASTIRSQPQHF.

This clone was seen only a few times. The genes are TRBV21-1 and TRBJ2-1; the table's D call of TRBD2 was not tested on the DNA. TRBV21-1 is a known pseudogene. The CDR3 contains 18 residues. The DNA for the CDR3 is TGTGCCAGCAGCAAATTACCGGGACTAGCGGGACTGTACAATGAGCAGTTCTTC. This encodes CASSKLPGLAGLYNEQFF.

CDR3: CASSQDRVSDTQYF. CDR3 nucleotides: TGCGCCAGCAGCCAAGATCGGGTCTCAGATACGCAGTATTTT. This chain joins TRBV4-3 and TRBJ2-3; no reliable D call. This CDR3 comprises 14 residues. From germline, CDR1 is LGHNA and CDR2 YSLEER. V was shortened by 0 bases and J by 4 bases, with 8 bases between the two germline ends.

This chain's CDR3 is CASSQLQISTDTQYF. For the CDR3, the DNA is TGTGCCAGCAGCCAACTACAAATTAGCACAGATACGCAGTATTTT. The V call is TRBV9, the J call TRBJ2-3; D not resolved. The CDR3 is 15 residues long. Trimming cost V 4 bases and J 0 bases, with 12 bases left between them. Per the germline V gene, CDR1 is SGDLS and CDR2 is YYNGEE.

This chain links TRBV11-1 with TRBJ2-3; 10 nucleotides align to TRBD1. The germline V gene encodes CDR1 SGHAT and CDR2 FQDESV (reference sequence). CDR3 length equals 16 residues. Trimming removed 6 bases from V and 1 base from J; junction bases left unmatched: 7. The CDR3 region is CASRRDRGLGTDTQYF. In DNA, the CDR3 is TGTGCCAGCAGACGAGACAGGGGGCTCGGCACAGATACGCAGTATTTT.

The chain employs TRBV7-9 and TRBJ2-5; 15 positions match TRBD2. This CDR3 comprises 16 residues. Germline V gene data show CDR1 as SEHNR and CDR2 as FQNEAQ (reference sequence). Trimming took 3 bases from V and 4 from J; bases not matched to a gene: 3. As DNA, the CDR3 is TGTGCCAGCAGCTTGGGACTAGCGGGGGGCGGAGAGACCCAGTACTTC. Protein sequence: CASSLGLAGGGETQYF.

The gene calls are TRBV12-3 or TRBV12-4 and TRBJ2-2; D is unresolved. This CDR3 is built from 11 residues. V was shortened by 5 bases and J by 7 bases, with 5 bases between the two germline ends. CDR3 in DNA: TGTGCCAGCAGTCCTGTCGGGGAGCTGTTTTTT. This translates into CASSPVGELFF.

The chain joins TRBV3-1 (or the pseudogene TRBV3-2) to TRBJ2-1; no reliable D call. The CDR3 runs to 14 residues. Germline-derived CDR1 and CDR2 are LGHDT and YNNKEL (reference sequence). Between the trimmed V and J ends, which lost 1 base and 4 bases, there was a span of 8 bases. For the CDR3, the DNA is TGTGCCAGCAGCCAAGGGCCCCCGTACAATGAGCAGTTCTTC. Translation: CASSQGPPYNEQFF.

CDR3: CASSVAAFSGGPSGEQYF. The CDR3 nucleotides are TGTGCCAGCAGCGTAGCTGCGTTTAGCGGGGGGCCCTCTGGCGAGCAGTACTTC. The chain has TRBV9 and TRBJ2-7; TRBD2 agrees at 10 bases. CDR1 and CDR2 (germline): SGDLS, YYNGEE. The V gene end was trimmed by 0 bases and the J gene end by 6 bases; junction bases not matched to a gene: 15. This CDR3 is built from 18 residues. Complete variable domain (other parts from reference TRBV9 and TRBJ2-7): DSGVTQTPKHLITATGQRVTLRCSPRSGDLSVYWYQQSLDQGLQFLIQYYNGEERAKGNILERFSAQQFPDLHSELNLSSLELGDSALYFCASSVAAFSGGPSGEQYFGPGTRLTVT.

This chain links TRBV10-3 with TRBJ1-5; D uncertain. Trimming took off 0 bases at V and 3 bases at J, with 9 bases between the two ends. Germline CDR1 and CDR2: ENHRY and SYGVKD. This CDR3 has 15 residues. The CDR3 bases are TGTGCCATCAGTGAGTCGGGAGGACTCAATCAGCCCCAGCATTTT. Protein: CAISESGGLNQPQHF.

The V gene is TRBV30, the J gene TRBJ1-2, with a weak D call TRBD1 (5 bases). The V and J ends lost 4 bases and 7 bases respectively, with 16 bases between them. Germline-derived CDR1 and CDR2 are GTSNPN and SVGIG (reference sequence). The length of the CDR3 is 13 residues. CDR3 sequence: CAWKYGGGGGYTF. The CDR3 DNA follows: TGTGCCTGGAAGTATGGGGGAGGTGGTGGCTACACCTTC. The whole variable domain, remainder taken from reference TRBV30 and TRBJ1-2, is SQTIHQWPATLVQPVGSPLSLECTVEGTSNPNLYWYRQAAGRGLQLLFYSVGIGQISSEVPQNLSASRPQDRQFILSSKKLLLSDSGFYLCAWKYGGGGGYTFGSGTRLTVV.

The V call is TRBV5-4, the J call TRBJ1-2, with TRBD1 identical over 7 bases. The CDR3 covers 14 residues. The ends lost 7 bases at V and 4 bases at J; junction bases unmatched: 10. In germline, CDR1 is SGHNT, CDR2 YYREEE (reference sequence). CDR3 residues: CASSRDRNSYGYTF. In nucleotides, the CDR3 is TGTGCCAGCTCCCGGGACAGAAATAGCTATGGCTACACCTTC.

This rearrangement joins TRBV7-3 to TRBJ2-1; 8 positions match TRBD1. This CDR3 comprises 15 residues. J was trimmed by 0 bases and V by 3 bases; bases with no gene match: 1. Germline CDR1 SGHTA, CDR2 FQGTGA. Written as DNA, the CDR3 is TGTGCCAGCAGCTTCGACAGGGGCTCCTACAATGAGCAGTTCTTC. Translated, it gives CASSFDRGSYNEQFF.

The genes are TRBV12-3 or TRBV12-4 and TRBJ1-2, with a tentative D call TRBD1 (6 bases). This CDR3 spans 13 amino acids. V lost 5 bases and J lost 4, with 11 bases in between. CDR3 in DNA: TGTGCCAGCAGTCTACGACAGGCCTATGGCTACACCTTC. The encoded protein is CASSLRQAYGYTF.

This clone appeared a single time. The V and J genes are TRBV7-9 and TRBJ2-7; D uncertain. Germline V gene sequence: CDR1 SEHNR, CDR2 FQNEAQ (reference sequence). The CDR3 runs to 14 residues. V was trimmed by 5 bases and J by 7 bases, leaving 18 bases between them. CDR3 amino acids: CASSPQATVYEQYF. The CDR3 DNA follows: TGTGCCAGCAGCCCTCAAGCGACGGTGTATGAGCAGTACTTC.

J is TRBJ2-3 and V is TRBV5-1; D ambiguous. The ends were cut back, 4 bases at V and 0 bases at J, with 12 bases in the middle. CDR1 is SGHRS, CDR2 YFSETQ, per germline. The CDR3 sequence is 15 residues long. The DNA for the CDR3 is TGCGCCAGCAGCCCGGAGATTTATAGCACAGATACGCAGTATTTT. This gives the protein CASSPEIYSTDTQYF.

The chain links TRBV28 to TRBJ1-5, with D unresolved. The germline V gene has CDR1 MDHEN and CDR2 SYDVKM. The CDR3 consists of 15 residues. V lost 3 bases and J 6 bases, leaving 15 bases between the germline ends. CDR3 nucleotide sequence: TGTGCCAGCAGTTTTGGAGGGATCTGGGCTCAGCCCCAGCATTTT. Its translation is CASSFGGIWAQPQHF.

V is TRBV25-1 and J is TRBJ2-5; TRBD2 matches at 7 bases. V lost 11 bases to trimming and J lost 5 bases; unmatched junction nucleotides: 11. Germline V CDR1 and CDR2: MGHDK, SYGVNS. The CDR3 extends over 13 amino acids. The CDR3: CASGKSGVETQYF. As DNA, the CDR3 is TGTGCCTCTGGGAAAAGCGGGGTGGAGACCCAGTACTTC.

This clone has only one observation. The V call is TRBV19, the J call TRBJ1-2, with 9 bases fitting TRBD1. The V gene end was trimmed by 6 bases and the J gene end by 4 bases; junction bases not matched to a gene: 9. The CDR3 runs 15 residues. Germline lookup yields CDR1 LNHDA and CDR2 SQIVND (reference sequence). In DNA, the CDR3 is TGTGCCAGTAGCCAACAGGGGGCCTTTGGCTATGGCTACACCTTC. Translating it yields CASSQQGAFGYGYTF.

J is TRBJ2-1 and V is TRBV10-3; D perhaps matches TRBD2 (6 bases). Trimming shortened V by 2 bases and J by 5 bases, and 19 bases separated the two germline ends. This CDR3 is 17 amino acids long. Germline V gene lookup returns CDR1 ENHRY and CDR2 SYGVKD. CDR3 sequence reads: CAISETRGVTSHNEQFF. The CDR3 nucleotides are TGTGCCATCAGTGAGACCCGCGGGGTAACCTCTCACAATGAGCAGTTCTTC.

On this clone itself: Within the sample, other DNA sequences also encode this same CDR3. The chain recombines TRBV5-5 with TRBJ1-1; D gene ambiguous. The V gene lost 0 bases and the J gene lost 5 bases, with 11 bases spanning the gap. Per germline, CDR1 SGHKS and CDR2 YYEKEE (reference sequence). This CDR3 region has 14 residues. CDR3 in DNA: TGTGCCAGCAGCTTGGCCCCCGGGAGTACTGAAGCTTTCTTT. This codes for CASSLAPGSTEAFF.

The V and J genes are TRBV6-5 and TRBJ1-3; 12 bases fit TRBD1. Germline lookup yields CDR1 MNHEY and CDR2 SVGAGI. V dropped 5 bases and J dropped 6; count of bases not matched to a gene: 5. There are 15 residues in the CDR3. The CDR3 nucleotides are TGTGCCAGCAGTCCCCGGGACAGGGGGCTAAACACCATATATTTT. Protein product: CASSPRDRGLNTIYF.

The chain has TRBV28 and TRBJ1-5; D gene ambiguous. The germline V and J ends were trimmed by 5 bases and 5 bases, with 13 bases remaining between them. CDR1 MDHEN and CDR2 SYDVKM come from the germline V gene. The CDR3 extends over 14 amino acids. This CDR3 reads CASSASRTYQPQHF. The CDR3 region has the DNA TGTGCCAGCAGTGCCTCCCGAACTTATCAGCCCCAGCATTTT.

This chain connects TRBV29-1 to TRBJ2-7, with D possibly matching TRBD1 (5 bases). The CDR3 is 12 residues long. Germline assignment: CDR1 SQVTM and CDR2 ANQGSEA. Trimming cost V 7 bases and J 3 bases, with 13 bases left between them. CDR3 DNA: TGCAGCGCGGCAGCTAGGGGCTACGAGCAGTACTTC. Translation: CSAAARGYEQYF.

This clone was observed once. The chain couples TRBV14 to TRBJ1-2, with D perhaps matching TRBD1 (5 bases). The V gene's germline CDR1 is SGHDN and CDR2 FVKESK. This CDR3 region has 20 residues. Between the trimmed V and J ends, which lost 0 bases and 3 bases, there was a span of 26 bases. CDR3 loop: CASSQDLRDLRGKLDYGYTF. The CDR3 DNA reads TGTGCCAGCAGCCAAGATCTTCGGGATCTCCGGGGGAAGTTAGACTATGGCTACACCTTC.

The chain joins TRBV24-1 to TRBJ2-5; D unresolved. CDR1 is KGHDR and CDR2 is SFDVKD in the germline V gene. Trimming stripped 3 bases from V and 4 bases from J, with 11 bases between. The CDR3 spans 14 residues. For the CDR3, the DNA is TGTGCCACCAGTGATCCGTCCCTCCCAGAGACCCAGTACTTC. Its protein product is CATSDPSLPETQYF.

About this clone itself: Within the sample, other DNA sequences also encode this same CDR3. Written as DNA, the CDR3 is TGTGCCATTACCTCGGGGAACACTGAAGCTTTCTTT. Amino acids: CAITSGNTEAFF. The V gene is TRBV10-3, the J gene TRBJ1-1; D is ambiguous. The germline V and J ends were trimmed by 9 bases and 1 base, with 9 bases remaining between them. Germline CDR1 ENHRY, CDR2 SYGVKD. This CDR3 spans 12 amino acids.

The chain's CDR3 is CASSEGETQPQHF. DNA for the CDR3: TGTGCCAGCAGTGAAGGGGAGACTCAGCCCCAGCATTTT. This chain connects TRBV2 to TRBJ1-5; D uncertain. Deletions cut 1 base from V and 6 bases from J, with 7 bases between. The CDR3 extends over 13 amino acids. CDR1 is SNHLY, CDR2 FYNNEI, per germline.

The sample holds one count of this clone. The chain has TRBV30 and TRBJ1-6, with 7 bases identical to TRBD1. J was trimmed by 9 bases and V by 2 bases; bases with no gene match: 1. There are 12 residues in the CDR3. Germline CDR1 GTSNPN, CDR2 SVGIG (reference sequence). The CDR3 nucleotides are TGTGCCTGGAGTAGGACAGGTTCACCCCTCCACTTT. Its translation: CAWSRTGSPLHF.